A single sample is the source of the 25 T cell receptor beta chains below, sequenced in a study of T cell changes during pregnancy in multiple sclerosis. The table came from immunoSEQ multiplex PCR; TCRdb's copy has only in-frame clones and leaves some out. The sample lists approximately 90,000 clones; roughly 94% were seen once. The specimen comprised peripheral blood, sampled in the third trimester of pregnancy. The receptor source for this set is a female donor with multiple sclerosis, enrolled in a pregnancy study.

V and J are TRBV2 and TRBJ2-5, with 16 bases that match TRBD2. CDR1 and CDR2 (germline): SNHLY, FYNNEI. This CDR3 contains 16 residues. V lost 5 bases, J lost 5 bases, and 5 bases stayed unmatched. The CDR3 DNA follows: TGTGCCAGCAGTCCGGGACTAGCGGGAGGGGCGGAGACCCAGTACTTC. Translated: CASSPGLAGGAETQYF.

The CDR3 sequence: CSVGPRQAGYEQYF. In nucleotides, the CDR3 is TGCAGCGTTGGACCTCGACAGGCGGGCTACGAGCAGTACTTC. The V and J genes are TRBV29-1 and TRBJ2-7; D might be TRBD1 (6 bases). The CDR3 covers 14 residues. V lost 4 bases and J lost 3, with 16 bases in between. CDR1 SQVTM and CDR2 ANQGSEA come from the germline V gene.

The DNA of the CDR3 is TGTGCCAGCAGTCCCTGGGACAGGTCCGGATATGGCTACACCTTC. Protein sequence: CASSPWDRSGYGYTF. The chain is built from TRBV6-1 and TRBJ1-2, with 8 bases identical to TRBD1. Germline lookup yields CDR1 MNHNS and CDR2 SASEGT. Unmatched junction bases numbered 10, after V lost 5 bases and J lost 5 bases. The CDR3 runs to 15 residues.

The chain links TRBV13 to TRBJ2-3; the match to TRBD1 covers 8 bases. J lost 3 bases, V lost 3 bases, and 5 bases had no gene match. The CDR3 runs to 15 residues. Germline CDR1 PRHDT, CDR2 FYEKMQ (reference sequence). CDR3 residues: CASSFGTGVTDTQYF. The DNA for the CDR3 is TGTGCCAGCAGCTTCGGGACAGGTGTAACAGATACGCAGTATTTT.

This chain connects TRBV19 to TRBJ2-2, with D tentatively TRBD1 (5 bases). There are 14 residues in the CDR3. V was pared by 7 bases and J by 3 bases, with 12 bases between. Looked up from germline, CDR1 is LNHDA and CDR2 is SQIVND (reference sequence). The DNA of the CDR3 is TGTGCCAGTAAAGCAGGCAGGGACACCGGGGAGCTGTTTTTT. Protein product: CASKAGRDTGELFF.

This clone occurred a few times. The chain recombines TRBV7-2 with TRBJ2-3; D uncertain. The CDR3 spans 13 residues. Trimming left V 1 base short and J 6 bases short, with 8 bases between. CDR1 is SGHTA and CDR2 is FQGNSA in the germline V gene. CDR3 DNA sequence: TGTGCCAGCAGCTTAGGAGCACCGGATACGCAGTATTTT. Translated, it gives CASSLGAPDTQYF.

V and J are TRBV13 and TRBJ2-1; 8 nucleotides match TRBD2. This CDR3 contains 15 residues. J gave up 5 bases and V 3 bases, and 6 bases lay outside the gene matches. Germline loops: CDR1 PRHDT, CDR2 FYEKMQ (reference sequence). The CDR3 region is CASSLSGSFNNEQFF. The CDR3 DNA reads as TGTGCCAGCAGCTTGAGCGGGAGTTTTAACAATGAGCAGTTCTTC.

The CDR3 is CSVTTGGYEQYF. CDR3 in DNA: TGCAGCGTTACGACAGGGGGCTACGAGCAGTACTTC. This sequence joins TRBV29-1 and TRBJ2-7, with TRBD1 identical over 9 bases. Per germline, CDR1 SQVTM and CDR2 ANQGSEA. The V and J ends lost 5 bases and 3 bases, in that order; junction bases with no gene match: 2. The CDR3 totals 12 residues.

The chain carries TRBV10-1 and TRBJ2-3; the match to TRBD2 covers 11 bases. CDR3 length: 16 residues. Germline CDR1 and CDR2: WNHNN and SYGVQD (reference sequence). The V gene end was trimmed by 3 bases and the J gene end by 0 bases; junction bases not matched to a gene: 2. The CDR3 is CASSDRTSGSTDTQYF. The CDR3 DNA sequence: TGCGCCAGCAGTGATCGGACTAGCGGGAGCACAGATACGCAGTATTTT.

The chain joins TRBV9 to TRBJ2-2; 9 positions match TRBD1. Germline V CDR1 and CDR2: SGDLS, YYNGEE. This CDR3 comprises 16 residues. The J segment lost 1 base and the V segment lost 3 bases, leaving 4 bases of the junction unmatched. The CDR3 DNA reads TGTGCCAGCAGCGGGGGACAGGGTGGGAACACCGGGGAGCTGTTTTTT. Its translation is CASSGGQGGNTGELFF.

The chain links TRBV7-6 to TRBJ2-1, with TRBD2 identical over 10 bases. The CDR3 sequence is 15 residues long. Per the germline V gene, CDR1 is SGHVS and CDR2 is FNYEAQ. Germline trimming cut 5 bases from V and 5 bases from J; bases unmatched to any gene: 6. The CDR3 nucleotides read TGTGCCAGCAGCCCCGCGCTAGCGGGAGACAATGAGCAGTTCTTC. It yields the protein CASSPALAGDNEQFF.

The V call is TRBV7-9, the J call TRBJ2-7; D gene uncertain. The CDR3 has 13 amino acids. The ends were cut back, 5 bases at V and 2 bases at J, with 10 bases in the middle. Germline loops: CDR1 SEHNR, CDR2 FQNEAQ (reference sequence). The CDR3 bases are TGTGCCAGCAGCATAGACGAGACCTACGAGCAGTACTTC. This sequence encodes CASSIDETYEQYF.

The V gene is TRBV2, the J gene TRBJ2-3; 10 bases are shared with TRBD1. Germline V CDR1 and CDR2: SNHLY, FYNNEI. The CDR3 is 15 residues long. V was pared by 7 bases and J by 3 bases, with 7 bases of the junction left unmatched. CDR3 loop: CASTRTGGSTDTQYF. The CDR3 DNA is TGTGCCAGCACTCGGACAGGGGGGAGTACAGATACGCAGTATTTT.

The chain carries TRBV5-8 and TRBJ2-1; TRBD2 agrees at 14 bases. This CDR3 contains 18 residues. Germline V lookup: CDR1 SGHTS, CDR2 YDEGEE. With V trimmed by 4 bases and J by 9 bases, 15 bases remained unmatched. CDR3 region: CASSPGRLTSGRAFEQFF. CDR3 nucleotide sequence: TGTGCCAGCAGCCCCGGACGTTTGACTAGCGGGAGGGCCTTTGAGCAGTTCTTC.

The chain has TRBV7-9 and TRBJ2-1; 7 bases match TRBD1. V dropped 6 bases and J dropped 2; count of bases not matched to a gene: 4. Germline CDR1 SEHNR, CDR2 FQNEAQ (reference sequence). The CDR3 runs to 14 residues. The CDR3 spells CASRATGAYNEQFF. The CDR3 bases are TGTGCCAGCAGAGCCACAGGGGCCTACAATGAGCAGTTCTTC.

The chain employs TRBV19 and TRBJ2-7, with 11 bases fitting TRBD2. The germline V gene encodes CDR1 LNHDA and CDR2 SQIVND (reference sequence). Losses at the gene ends were 5 bases for V and 0 bases for J; bases not matched to a gene: 6. The CDR3 covers 16 residues. The CDR3 loop reads CASSSGLADSSYEQYF. CDR3 bases: TGTGCCAGTAGTTCGGGACTAGCGGACAGCTCCTACGAGCAGTACTTC. Looking up the rest from reference TRBV19 and TRBJ2-7 gives the full variable domain: DGGITQSPKYLFRKEGQNVTLSCEQNLNHDAMYWYRQDPGQGLRLIYYSQIVNDFQKGDIAEGYSVSREKKESFPLTVTSAQKNPTAFYLCASSSGLADSSYEQYFGPGTRLTVT.

This rearrangement joins TRBV27 to TRBJ2-2, with D possibly TRBD2 on 5 matching bases. The CDR3 loop spans 13 amino acids. The V gene's germline CDR1 is MNHEY and CDR2 SMNVEV (reference sequence). The germline V and J ends were trimmed by 2 bases and 9 bases, with 10 bases remaining between them. The CDR3 DNA sequence: TGTGCCAGCAGTTTAGGAGGAGTTAGGGAGCTGTTTTTT. It translates to CASSLGGVRELFF.

The chain couples TRBV5-6 to TRBJ2-7; possibly TRBD2 for D (5 bases). Per the germline V gene, CDR1 is SGHDT and CDR2 is YYEEEE. The CDR3 runs 14 residues. V lost 2 bases and J lost 2, with 11 bases in between. The CDR3 DNA follows: TGTGCCAGCAGCTTCGGACTGGTGCCCTACGAGCAGTACTTC. It encodes CASSFGLVPYEQYF. Based on the CDR3 plus reference TRBV5-6 and TRBJ2-7, the full variable domain is DAGVTQSPTHLIKTRGQQVTLRCSPKSGHDTVSWYQQALGQGPQFIFQYYEEEERQRGNFPDRFSGHQFPNYSSELNVNALLLGDSALYLCASSFGLVPYEQYFGPGTRLTVT.

V gene TRBV6-6 combines with J gene TRBJ1-1, with D possibly matching TRBD1 (5 bases). Germline V gene lookup returns CDR1 MNHNY and CDR2 SVGAGI (reference sequence). The CDR3 contains 12 residues. V lost 8 bases and J lost 0, with 7 bases in between. Here the CDR3 DNA reads TGTGCCAGCGGCAGGGTGAACACTGAAGCTTTCTTT. The encoded protein is CASGRVNTEAFF.

The V gene is TRBV18, the J gene TRBJ1-3; D is perhaps TRBD1 (6 bases). V lost 5 bases and J 2 bases, leaving 16 bases between the germline ends. The CDR3 is 16 residues long. The V gene's germline CDR1 is KGHSH and CDR2 LQKENI. CDR3 coding DNA: TGTGCCAGCTCAACAGGGCAGCTCGGTGCTGGAAACACCATATATTTT. This translates into CASSTGQLGAGNTIYF.

This clone appeared a single time. V is TRBV6-5 and J is TRBJ2-4, with D possibly matching TRBD2 (5 bases). V was pared by 7 bases and J by 6 bases, with 10 bases between. In germline, CDR1 is MNHEY, CDR2 SVGAGI. CDR3 length: 12 amino acids. DNA for the CDR3: TGTGCCAGCACCAACCGGGGAAACATTCAGTACTTC. It encodes CASTNRGNIQYF.

The CDR3 loop is CASSAGQPSGYTF. CDR3 bases: TGTGCCAGCAGCGCCGGACAACCTTCGGGCTACACCTTC. The chain uses TRBV6-1 and TRBJ1-2; D possibly corresponds to TRBD1 (5 bases). V was trimmed by 6 bases and J by 8 bases, leaving 16 bases between them. CDR1 and CDR2 from the germline V gene are MNHNS and SASEGT. This CDR3 contains 13 residues.

This chain connects TRBV5-6 to TRBJ1-1; TRBD1 agrees at 10 bases. The CDR3 loop spans 16 amino acids. V lost 7 bases, J lost 3 bases, and 12 bases stayed unmatched. Germline CDR1 is SGHDT and CDR2 is YYEEEE. In DNA form, the CDR3 reads TGTGCCAGCCATATGCGGGACAGGGGAAAGGACACTGAAGCTTTCTTT. Its protein is CASHMRDRGKDTEAFF.

The chain has TRBV19 and TRBJ2-1; TRBD2 agrees at 10 bases. The germline V gene has CDR1 LNHDA and CDR2 SQIVND (reference sequence). The CDR3 contains 15 residues. V was clipped by 9 bases and J by 2 bases; unmatched bases: 7. In DNA, the CDR3 is TGTGCCAGCCAGGCTCTAGCGGGAGCCTACAATGAGCAGTTCTTC. This codes for CASQALAGAYNEQFF.

This clone came up once. The chain couples TRBV29-1 to TRBJ2-1; 9 nucleotides agree with TRBD2. V shed 4 bases, J shed 0 bases, and the junction held 4 bases outside the gene matches. This CDR3 contains 15 residues. From germline, CDR1 is SQVTM and CDR2 ANQGSEA. In DNA, the CDR3 is TGCAGCGTTGGGCGGGAGGGCTTCTCCTACAATGAGCAGTTCTTC. Its translation is CSVGREGFSYNEQFF.